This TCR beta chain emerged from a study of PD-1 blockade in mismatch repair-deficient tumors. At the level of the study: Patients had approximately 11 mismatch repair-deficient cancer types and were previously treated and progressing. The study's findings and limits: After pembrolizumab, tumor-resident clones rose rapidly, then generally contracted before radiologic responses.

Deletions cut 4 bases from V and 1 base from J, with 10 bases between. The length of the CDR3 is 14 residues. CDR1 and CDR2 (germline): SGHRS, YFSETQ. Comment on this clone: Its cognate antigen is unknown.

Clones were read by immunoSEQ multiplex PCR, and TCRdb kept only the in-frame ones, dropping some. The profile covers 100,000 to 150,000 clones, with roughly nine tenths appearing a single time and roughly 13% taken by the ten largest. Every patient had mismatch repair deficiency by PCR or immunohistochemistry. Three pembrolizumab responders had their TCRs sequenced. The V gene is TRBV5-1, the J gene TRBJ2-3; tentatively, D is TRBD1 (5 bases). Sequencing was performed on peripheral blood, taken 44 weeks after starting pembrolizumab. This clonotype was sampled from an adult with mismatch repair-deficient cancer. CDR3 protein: CASSPAGRTDTQYF. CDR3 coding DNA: TGCGCCAGCAGCCCCGCAGGGCGCACAGATACGCAGTATTTT.